A single sample gave rise to the 7 T cell receptor beta chains below, sequenced in a study of control samples from healthy donors and cancer patients. Sequencing was performed with immunoSEQ multiplex PCR; in TCRdb, only in-frame clones are kept and a portion is missing. The repertoire consists of tens of thousands of clones, with around 95% occurring once and the leading ten covering around 3.7%. The sample taken for sequencing was blood. Receptors were obtained from a young man in good health.

V is TRBV30 and J is TRBJ1-4, with D possibly being TRBD1 (5 bases). V lost 1 base, J lost 4 bases, and 10 bases lay in between. The length of the CDR3 is 14 residues. Germline V lookup: CDR1 GTSNPN, CDR2 SVGIG (reference sequence). CDR3 DNA sequence: TGTGCCTGGAGTGGAACAGGTTATAATGAAAAACTGTTTTTT. The encoded protein is CAWSGTGYNEKLFF.

V gene TRBV9 combines with J gene TRBJ1-2; TRBD1 matches 7 bases. The CDR3 is 17 residues long. V shed 0 bases, J shed 6 bases, and the junction held 14 bases outside the gene matches. The germline gives CDR1 SGDLS, CDR2 YYNGEE. The CDR3 loop reads CASSVEGQTLPGNGYTF. The CDR3 region has the DNA TGTGCCAGCAGCGTAGAGGGACAGACACTACCTGGGAATGGCTACACCTTC.

V usage is TRBV5-6 and J usage is TRBJ2-3; 7 nucleotides match TRBD2. In germline, CDR1 is SGHDT, CDR2 YYEEEE. The V gene end was trimmed by 0 bases and the J gene end by 0 bases; junction bases not matched to a gene: 13. The CDR3 contains 19 residues. The CDR3 sequence: CASSLELARLAVSTDTQYF. The CDR3 coding sequence is TGTGCCAGCAGCTTGGAGTTAGCACGGCTAGCGGTTAGCACAGATACGCAGTATTTT.

The chain employs TRBV28 and TRBJ2-7, with 7 positions matching TRBD1. The CDR3 extends over 16 amino acids. With V trimmed by 5 bases and J by 4 bases, 14 bases remained unmatched. The germline V gene encodes CDR1 MDHEN and CDR2 SYDVKM. The CDR3 region is CASSRSSTGDGYEQYF. DNA of the CDR3: TGTGCCAGCAGTCGATCCAGCACAGGGGACGGTTACGAGCAGTACTTC.

The chain joins TRBV10-3 to TRBJ1-6; possible D gene TRBD1, 5 bases. V dropped 2 bases and J dropped 10 bases, with 15 bases sitting between them. In germline, CDR1 is ENHRY, CDR2 SYGVKD. The CDR3 runs to 15 residues. The CDR3 sequence: CAISEIGQGNSPLHF. CDR3 in DNA: TGTGCCATCAGTGAGATCGGGCAGGGAAACTCACCCCTCCACTTT.

The chain has TRBV27 and TRBJ2-2, with 8 bases that match TRBD1. Germline V gene lookup returns CDR1 MNHEY and CDR2 SMNVEV (reference sequence). J was trimmed by 10 bases and V by 8 bases; bases with no gene match: 18. The CDR3 is 16 amino acids. The CDR3 region has the DNA TGTGCCAGCCAACTGACAGGGGCCGCGTTTCGTTCGGAGCTGTTTTTT. It codes for CASQLTGAAFRSELFF.

The chain links TRBV10-3 to TRBJ2-3, with 8 bases lining up with TRBD1. The CDR3 runs to 14 residues. V dropped 6 bases and J dropped 3; count of bases not matched to a gene: 5. Germline lookup yields CDR1 ENHRY and CDR2 SYGVKD. The chain's CDR3 is CAIRTGGLTDTQYF. DNA of the CDR3: TGTGCCATCAGAACAGGGGGGTTAACAGATACGCAGTATTTT.